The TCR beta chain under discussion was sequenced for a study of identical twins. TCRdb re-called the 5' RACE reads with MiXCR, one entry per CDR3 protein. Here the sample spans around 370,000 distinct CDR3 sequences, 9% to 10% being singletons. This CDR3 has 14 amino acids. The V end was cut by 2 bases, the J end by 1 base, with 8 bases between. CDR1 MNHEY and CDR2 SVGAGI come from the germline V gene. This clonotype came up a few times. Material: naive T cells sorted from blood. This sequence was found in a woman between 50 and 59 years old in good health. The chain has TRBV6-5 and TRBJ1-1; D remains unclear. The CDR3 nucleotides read TGTGCCAGCAGTTACCGGGGTGGGAACACTGAAGCTTTCTTT. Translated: CASSYRGGNTEAFF.